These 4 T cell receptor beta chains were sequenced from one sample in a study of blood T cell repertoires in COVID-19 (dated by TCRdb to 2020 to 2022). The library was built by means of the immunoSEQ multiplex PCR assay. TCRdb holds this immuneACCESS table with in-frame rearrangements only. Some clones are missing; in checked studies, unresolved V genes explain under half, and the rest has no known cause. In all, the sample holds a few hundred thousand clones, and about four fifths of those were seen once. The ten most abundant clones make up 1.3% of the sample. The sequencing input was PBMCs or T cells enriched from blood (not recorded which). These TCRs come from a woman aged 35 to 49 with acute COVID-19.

The CDR3 sequence: CATGLGASTDTQYF. The CDR3, as DNA: TGTGCCACCGGCCTGGGCGCTAGCACAGATACGCAGTATTTT. V is TRBV24-1 and J is TRBJ2-3; D is uncertain. CDR3 size: 14 residues. V was shortened by 9 bases and J by 0 bases, with 12 bases between the two germline ends. The germline V gene encodes CDR1 KGHDR and CDR2 SFDVKD.

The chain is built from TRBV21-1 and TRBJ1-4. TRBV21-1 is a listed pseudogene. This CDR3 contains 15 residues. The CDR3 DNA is TGTGCCAGCAGCAAAGGTCCTCCAACTAATGAAAAACTGTTTTTT. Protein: CASSKGPPTNEKLFF.

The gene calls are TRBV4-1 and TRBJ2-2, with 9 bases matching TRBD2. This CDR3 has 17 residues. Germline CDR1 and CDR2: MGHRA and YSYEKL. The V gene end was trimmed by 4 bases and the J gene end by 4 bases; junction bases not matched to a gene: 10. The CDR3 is CASSLTAGGPGTGELFF. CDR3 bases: TGCGCCAGCAGCCTGACGGCGGGGGGGCCCGGCACCGGGGAGCTGTTTTTT.

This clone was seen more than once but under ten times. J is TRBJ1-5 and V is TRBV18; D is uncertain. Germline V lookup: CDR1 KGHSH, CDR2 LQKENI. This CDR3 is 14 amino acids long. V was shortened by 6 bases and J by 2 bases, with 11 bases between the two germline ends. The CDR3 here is CASSRDLGNQPQHF. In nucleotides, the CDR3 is TGTGCCAGCTCCCGCGACTTGGGCAATCAGCCCCAGCATTTT.